This T cell receptor (beta chain) was sequenced in a study of regulatory T cells in long-lasting Graves disease. As for the study in general: Those with persistent Graves' disease had received antithyroid drugs for over 5 years with positive TSH receptor antibodies.

TCR beta libraries were built with iRepertoire HTBI primers and Arm-PCR of CDR3 regions. TCRdb re-analysed the multiplex PCR reads in MiXCR, keeping a single row per CDR3 protein. The sample records around 460,000 distinct CDR3 sequences, about 22% being singletons. Study-wide points: Examination was confined to peripheral blood, excluding thyroid tissue.

This clonotype showed up many times. What it binds is unknown. Noted time point: persistent/refractory GD, antithyroid drugs over 5 years with positive TRAb. PBMC RNA served as the TCR library source. The TCR was taken from a female donor with Graves disease. The material was peripheral blood mononuclear cells (PBMCs), obtained when the disease was refractory, from a patient treated with antithyroid drugs.

In nucleotides, the CDR3 is TGTGCCAGCAGACCCCGGAGGGCCCGAGGCTCATACTATGGCTACACCTTC. Translated, it gives CASRPRRARGSYYGYTF. This rearrangement joins TRBV6-1 to TRBJ1-2; D is undetermined. In germline, CDR1 is MNHNS, CDR2 SASEGT. V lost 6 bases and J 3 bases, leaving 23 bases between the germline ends. The CDR3 has 17 residues.